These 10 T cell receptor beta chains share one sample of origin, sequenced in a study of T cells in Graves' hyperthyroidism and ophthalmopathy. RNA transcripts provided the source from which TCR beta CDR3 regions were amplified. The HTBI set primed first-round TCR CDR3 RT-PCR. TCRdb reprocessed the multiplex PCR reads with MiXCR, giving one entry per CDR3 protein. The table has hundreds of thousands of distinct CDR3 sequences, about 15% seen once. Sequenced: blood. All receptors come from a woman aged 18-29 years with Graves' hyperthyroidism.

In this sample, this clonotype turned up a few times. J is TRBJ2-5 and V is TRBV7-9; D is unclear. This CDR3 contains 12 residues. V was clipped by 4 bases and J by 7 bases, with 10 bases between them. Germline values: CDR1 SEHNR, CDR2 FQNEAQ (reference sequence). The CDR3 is CASSSPERTQYF. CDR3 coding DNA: TGTGCCAGCAGCTCCCCCGAGAGGACCCAGTACTTC.

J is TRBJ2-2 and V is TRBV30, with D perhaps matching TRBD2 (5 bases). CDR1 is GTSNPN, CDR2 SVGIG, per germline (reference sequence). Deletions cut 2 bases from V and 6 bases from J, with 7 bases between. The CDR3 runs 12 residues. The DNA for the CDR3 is TGTGCCTGGAGTCGTAGCGCCGGGGAGCTGTTTTTT. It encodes CAWSRSAGELFF.

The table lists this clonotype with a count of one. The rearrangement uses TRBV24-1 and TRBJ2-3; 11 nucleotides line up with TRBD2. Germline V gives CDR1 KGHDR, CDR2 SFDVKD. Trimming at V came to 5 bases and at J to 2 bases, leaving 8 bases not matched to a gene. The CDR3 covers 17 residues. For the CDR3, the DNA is TGTGCCACCAGTGGGATAGCGGGAGGGCCGAACACAGATACGCAGTATTTT. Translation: CATSGIAGGPNTDTQYF.

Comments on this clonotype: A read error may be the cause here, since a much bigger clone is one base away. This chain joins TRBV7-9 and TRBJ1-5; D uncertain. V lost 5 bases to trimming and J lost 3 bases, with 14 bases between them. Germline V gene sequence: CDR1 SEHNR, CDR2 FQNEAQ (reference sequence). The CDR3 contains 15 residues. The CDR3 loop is CASSAWAGDNQPQHF. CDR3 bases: TGTGCCAGCAGCGCCTGGGCAGGAGACAATCAGCCCCAGCATTTT. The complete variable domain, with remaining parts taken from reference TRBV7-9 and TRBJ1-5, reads DTGVSQNPRHKITKRGQNVTFRCDPISEHNRLYWYRQTLGQGPEFLTYFQNEAQLEKSRLLSDRFSAERPKGSFSTLEIQRTEQGDSAMYLCASSAWAGDNQPQHFGDGTRLSIL.

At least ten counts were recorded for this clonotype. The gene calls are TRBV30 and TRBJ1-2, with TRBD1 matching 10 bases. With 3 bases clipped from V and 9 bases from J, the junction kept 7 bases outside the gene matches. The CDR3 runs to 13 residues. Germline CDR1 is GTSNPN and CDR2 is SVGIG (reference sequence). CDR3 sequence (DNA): TGTGCCTGGAGCCAGGACAGGGGGACAAGCTACACCTTC. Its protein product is CAWSQDRGTSYTF.

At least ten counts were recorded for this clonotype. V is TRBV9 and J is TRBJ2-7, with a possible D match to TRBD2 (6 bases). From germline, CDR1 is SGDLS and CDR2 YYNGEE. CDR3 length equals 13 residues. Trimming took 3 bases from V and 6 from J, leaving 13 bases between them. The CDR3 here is CASSAGTSGEQYF. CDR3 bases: TGTGCCAGCAGCGCCGGGACTTCAGGCGAGCAGTACTTC. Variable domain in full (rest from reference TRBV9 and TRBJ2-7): DSGVTQTPKHLITATGQRVTLRCSPRSGDLSVYWYQQSLDQGLQFLIQYYNGEERAKGNILERFSAQQFPDLHSELNLSSLELGDSALYFCASSAGTSGEQYFGPGTRLTVT.

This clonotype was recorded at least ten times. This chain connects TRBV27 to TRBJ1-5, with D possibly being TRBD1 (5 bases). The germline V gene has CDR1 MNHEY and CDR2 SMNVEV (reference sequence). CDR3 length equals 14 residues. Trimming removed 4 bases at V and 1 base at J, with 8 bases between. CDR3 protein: CASSSRESNQPQHF. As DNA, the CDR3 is TGTGCCAGCAGTTCCAGGGAGAGCAATCAGCCCCAGCATTTT.

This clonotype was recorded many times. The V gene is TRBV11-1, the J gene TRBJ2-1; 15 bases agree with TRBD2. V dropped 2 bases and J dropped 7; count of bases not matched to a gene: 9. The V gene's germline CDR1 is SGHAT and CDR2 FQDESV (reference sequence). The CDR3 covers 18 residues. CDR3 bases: TGTGCCAGCAGCTTATTCGGGACTAGCGGGAGGCTCATGAATGAGCAGTTCTTC. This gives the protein CASSLFGTSGRLMNEQFF. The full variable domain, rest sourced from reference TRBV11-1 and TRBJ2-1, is EAEVAQSPRYKITEKSQAVAFWCDPISGHATLYWYRQILGQGPELLVQFQDESVVDDSQLPKDRFSAERLKGVDSTLKIQPAELGDSAMYLCASSLFGTSGRLMNEQFFGPGTRLTVL.

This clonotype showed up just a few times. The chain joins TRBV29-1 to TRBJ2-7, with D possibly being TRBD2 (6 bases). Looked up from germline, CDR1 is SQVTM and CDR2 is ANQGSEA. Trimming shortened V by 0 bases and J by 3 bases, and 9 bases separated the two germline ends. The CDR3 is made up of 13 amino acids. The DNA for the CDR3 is TGCAGCGTTGAAGATGGGGGGAACTACGAGCAGTACTTC. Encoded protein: CSVEDGGNYEQYF.

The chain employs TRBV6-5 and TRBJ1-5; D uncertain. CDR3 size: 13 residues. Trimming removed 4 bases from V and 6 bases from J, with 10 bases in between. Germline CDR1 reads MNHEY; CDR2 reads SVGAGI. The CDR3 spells CASSSRELQPQHF. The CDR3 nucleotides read TGTGCCAGCAGTTCCCGGGAACTTCAGCCCCAGCATTTT.